The T cell receptor (beta chain) under discussion was sequenced for a study of blood T cell repertoires in COVID-19. In the study overall: Italy, Spain and the United States were the sources of the convalescent and acute COVID-19 samples. T cells, B-cell-depleted T cells, or PBMCs provided the cDNA or gDNA that served as material.

Seattle enrolled patients during active infection and tracked them longitudinally. Original methodology: Estimates of nucleated cell counts were drawn from the amplification of reference gene primers. Sequencing was performed with immunoSEQ multiplex PCR; in TCRdb, only in-frame clones are kept and a portion is missing. For V, J and clone size, that table is used; D and trimming come from the DNA. The sample lists 80,000 to 100,000 clones, approximately 79% occurring once. Trimming left V 1 base short and J 5 bases short, with 5 bases between. This CDR3 has 12 amino acids. CDR1 is SGHDN and CDR2 is FVKESK in the germline V gene.

The TCR comes from a man between 65 and 85 years old with COVID-19, enrolled during active disease. This chain links TRBV14 with TRBJ2-5; D is uncertain. The sample was peripheral blood. DNA of the CDR3: TGTGCCAGCAGCCAAGTGCGGGAGACCCAGTACTTC. It codes for CASSQVRETQYF. Variable domain in full (rest from reference TRBV14 and TRBJ2-5): EAGVTQFPSHSVIEKGQTVTLRCDPISGHDNLYWYRRVMGKEIKFLLHFVKESKQDESGMPNNRFLAERTGGTYSTLKVQPAELEDSGVYFCASSQVRETQYFGPGTRLLVL.